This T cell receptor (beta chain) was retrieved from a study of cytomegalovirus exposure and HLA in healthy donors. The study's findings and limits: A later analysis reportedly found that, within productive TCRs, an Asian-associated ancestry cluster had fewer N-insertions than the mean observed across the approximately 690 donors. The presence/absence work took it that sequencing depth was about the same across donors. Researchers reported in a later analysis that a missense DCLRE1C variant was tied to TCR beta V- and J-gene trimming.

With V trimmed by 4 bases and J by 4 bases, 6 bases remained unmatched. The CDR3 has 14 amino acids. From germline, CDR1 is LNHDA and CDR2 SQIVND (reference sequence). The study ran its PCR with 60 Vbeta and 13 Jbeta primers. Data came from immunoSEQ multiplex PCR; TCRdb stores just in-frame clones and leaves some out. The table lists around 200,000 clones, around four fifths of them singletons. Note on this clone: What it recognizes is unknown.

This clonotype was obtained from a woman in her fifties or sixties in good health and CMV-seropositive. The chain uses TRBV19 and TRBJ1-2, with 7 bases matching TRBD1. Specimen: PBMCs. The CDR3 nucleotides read TGTGCCAGTAGTAGGGGACAGCGCAGCTATGGCTACACCTTC. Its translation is CASSRGQRSYGYTF.